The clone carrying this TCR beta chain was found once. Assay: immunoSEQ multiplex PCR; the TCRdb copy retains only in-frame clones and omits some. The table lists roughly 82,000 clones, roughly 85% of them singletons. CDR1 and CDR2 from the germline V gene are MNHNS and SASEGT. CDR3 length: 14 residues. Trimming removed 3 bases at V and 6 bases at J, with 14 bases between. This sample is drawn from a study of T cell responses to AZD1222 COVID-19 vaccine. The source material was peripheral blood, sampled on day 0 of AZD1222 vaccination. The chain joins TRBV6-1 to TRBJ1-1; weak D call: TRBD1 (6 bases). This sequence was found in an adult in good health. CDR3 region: CASSEVGGRAEAFF. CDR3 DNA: TGTGCCAGCAGTGAGGTCGGGGGCCGAGCTGAAGCTTTCTTT.